These 18 T cell receptor beta chains were all obtained from the same sample, sequenced in a study of molecular identifiers for immune sequencing clone quantification. Each CDR3 protein is one row after TCRdb ran MiXCR on the PCR reads. The top ten clones hold 0.74% of a sample with a few hundred thousand distinct CDR3 sequences, roughly 24% of them seen once. The sample was naive CD8+ T cells from blood, with Jurkat cell RNA spiked in. The subset: FACS-sorted CD8+CD4-CCR7+CD45RA+ naive T cells. Receptor source: a human donor in good health. Some libraries in this study had Jurkat cell RNA spiked in.

About this clonotype itself: A read error may be the cause here, since a much bigger clone is one base away. This chain connects TRBV2 to TRBJ1-5, with a tentative D call TRBD1 (5 bases). CDR1 SNHLY and CDR2 FYNNEI come from the germline V gene. This CDR3 has 15 residues. The CDR3 is CVSSEARGGEQPQHF. The CDR3 DNA is TGTGTCAGCAGTGAAGCGCGTGGGGGGGAACAGCCCCAGCATTTT.

The rearrangement joins TRBV7-9 to TRBJ2-2; the D is unclear. Germline CDR1 SEHNR, CDR2 FQNEAQ (reference sequence). V lost 3 bases and J lost 6, with 5 bases in between. This CDR3 contains 12 residues. CDR3 sequence: CASSFMAGELFF. CDR3 nucleotide sequence: TGTGCCAGCAGCTTCATGGCCGGGGAGCTGTTTTTT.

As concerns this clonotype: Relative to the germline gene, one junction end is altered; a read error may explain this. This chain joins TRBV6-5 and TRBJ1-1; D might be TRBD1 (6 bases). The CDR3 contains 19 residues. Germline CDR1 reads MNHEY; CDR2 reads SVGAGI. CDR3 in DNA: TGTGCCAGCAGCCAAAACGAACAGGGAGGGATCCGGGTTGACACTGAAGCTTCCTTT. Amino acid sequence: CASSQNEQGGIRVDTEASF.

V usage is TRBV9 and J usage is TRBJ2-1; D is perhaps TRBD2 (5 bases). Trimming took off 4 bases at V and 1 base at J, with 15 bases between the two ends. Germline values: CDR1 SGDLS, CDR2 YYNGEE. The CDR3 covers 16 residues. The CDR3 DNA sequence: TGTGCCAGCAGCCCGCCCGAGGGCAGGTCCTACAATGAGCAGTTCTTC. This codes for CASSPPEGRSYNEQFF. Complete variable domain (other parts from reference TRBV9 and TRBJ2-1): DSGVTQTPKHLITATGQRVTLRCSPRSGDLSVYWYQQSLDQGLQFLIQYYNGEERAKGNILERFSAQQFPDLHSELNLSSLELGDSALYFCASSPPEGRSYNEQFFGPGTRLTVL.

Of note for this clonotype: A much bigger clone sits one base away, suggesting this may be a read error. This chain links TRBV5-1 with TRBJ1-6; tentatively, D is TRBD1 (5 bases). This CDR3 spans 14 amino acids. Germline V gives CDR1 SGHRS, CDR2 YFSETQ. CDR3 sequence: CVSSFGQDNSPLHF. CDR3 DNA: TGCGTCAGCAGCTTCGGACAAGATAATTCACCCCTCCACTTT.

For this clonotype: One junction end disagrees with the germline gene, perhaps due to a read error. The chain joins TRBV29-1 to TRBJ2-1; D is unclear. The CDR3 covers 14 residues. In germline, CDR1 is SQVTM, CDR2 ANQGSEA. The CDR3 protein is CSVDSRSSYTEQFF. The CDR3 DNA is TGCAGCGTTGATTCCAGGAGCTCCTACACTGAGCAGTTCTTC.

This clonotype was recorded many times. The chain couples TRBV9 to TRBJ1-1; D gene uncertain. Between the trimmed V and J ends, which lost 0 bases and 0 bases, there was a span of 9 bases. This CDR3 is built from 15 residues. The V gene's germline CDR1 is SGDLS and CDR2 YYNGEE. CDR3 sequence reads: CASSVATIMNTEAFF. The CDR3 DNA reads TGTGCCAGCAGCGTAGCTACGATTATGAACACTGAAGCTTTCTTT.

This clonotype was counted a single time. This may be a read error: a much more frequent sequence differs by one nucleotide. The chain joins TRBV6-5 to TRBJ1-1; D is possibly TRBD1 (5 bases). Germline V lookup: CDR1 MNHEY, CDR2 SVGAGI. The CDR3 sequence is 14 residues long. V dropped 8 bases and J dropped 0 bases, with 13 bases sitting between them. CDR3 residues: CASGRQGVNTEAFF. The CDR3 region has the DNA TGTGCCAGCGGACGCCAGGGAGTGAACACTGAAGCTTTCTTT.

V gene TRBV5-6 combines with J gene TRBJ2-7; D is ambiguous. The ends were cut back, 4 bases at V and 7 bases at J, with 9 bases in the middle. CDR3 length equals 11 residues. Germline CDR1 SGHDT, CDR2 YYEEEE. The CDR3 nucleotides read TGTGCCAGCAGCGCACATAGTGAGCAGTACTTC. Its protein is CASSAHSEQYF.

The CDR3: CASNSQGSYEQYF. CDR3 bases: TGTGCCAGCAATTCGCAGGGGTCTTACGAGCAGTACTTC. The V call is TRBV5-3, the J call TRBJ2-7; maybe TRBD1 (6 bases). TRBV5-3 is an open reading frame, and its role is uncertain. V was clipped by 8 bases and J by 4 bases, with 16 bases between them. The CDR3 has 13 residues.

This clonotype was seen only a few times. The CDR3 spells CATSESGYEQYF. The CDR3 nucleotides read TGTGCCACCAGTGAATCCGGGTACGAGCAGTACTTC. The J gene is TRBJ2-7, the V gene TRBV24-1; D gene ambiguous. V dropped 4 bases and J dropped 4 bases, with 7 bases sitting between them. From germline, CDR1 is KGHDR and CDR2 SFDVKD. The CDR3 length is 12 residues.

This clonotype was found many times. J is TRBJ2-3 and V is TRBV15, with 10 positions matching TRBD2. The CDR3 consists of 17 residues. Germline V CDR1 and CDR2: LNHNV, YYDKDF (reference sequence). V dropped 0 bases and J dropped 3; count of bases not matched to a gene: 6. The CDR3: CATSRDLLAGLTDTQYF. The CDR3 DNA is TGTGCCACCAGCAGAGACCTACTAGCGGGGCTTACAGATACGCAGTATTTT.

This clonotype was observed a few times. The chain links TRBV4-2 to TRBJ1-1; no clear D gene. The CDR3 loop spans 15 amino acids. Germline V CDR1 and CDR2: LGHNA, YNFKEQ. Trimming left V 6 bases short and J 0 bases short, with 14 bases between. CDR3 in amino acids: CASRTTTVMNTEAFF. For the CDR3, the DNA is TGTGCCAGCAGGACGACAACTGTCATGAACACTGAAGCTTTCTTT.

Turning to this clonotype: A much larger clone differs from this one at a single base, so this may be a read error. The V gene is TRBV5-4, the J gene TRBJ2-1; the match to TRBD2 covers 9 bases. The CDR3 extends over 17 amino acids. The germline CDR1 and CDR2 sequences are SGHNT and YYREEE (reference sequence). As DNA, the CDR3 is TGCGCCAGCAGCCAAGATCCCCTAGTAGCGGGAGTTAGTGAGCAGTTCTTC. The encoded protein is CASSQDPLVAGVSEQFF.

This clonotype was detected ten times or more. The V call is TRBV30, the J call TRBJ2-7, with D unclear. The germline gives CDR1 GTSNPN, CDR2 SVGIG (reference sequence). V dropped 0 bases and J dropped 3 bases, with 6 bases sitting between them. The length of the CDR3 is 12 residues. CDR3 loop: CAWSVHGYEQYF. CDR3 coding DNA: TGTGCCTGGAGTGTACACGGCTACGAGCAGTACTTC.

This clonotype was seen only a few times. This chain links TRBV4-1 with TRBJ2-7, with D maybe TRBD2 (6 bases). Germline V gene lookup returns CDR1 MGHRA and CDR2 YSYEKL. Trimming removed 4 bases from V and 6 bases from J, with 19 bases in between. The CDR3 consists of 15 residues. DNA for the CDR3: TGCGCCAGCAGCCCCCAGTCTGGGACGGAGGGCGAGCAGTACTTC. Translation: CASSPQSGTEGEQYF.

This clonotype was counted a few times. V and J are TRBV2 and TRBJ2-3; D tentatively fits TRBD1 or TRBD2 (5 bases each). V was shortened by 3 bases and J by 0 bases, with 10 bases between the two germline ends. This CDR3 region has 15 residues. Looked up from germline, CDR1 is SNHLY and CDR2 is FYNNEI. This chain's CDR3 is CASSDEWDSTDTQYF. CDR3 DNA: TGTGCCAGCAGTGATGAGTGGGACAGCACAGATACGCAGTATTTT. The complete variable domain, with remaining parts taken from reference TRBV2 and TRBJ2-3, reads EPEVTQTPSHQVTQMGQEVILRCVPISNHLYFYWYRQILGQKVEFLVSFYNNEISEKSEIFDDQFSVERPDGSNFTLKIRSTKLEDSAMYFCASSDEWDSTDTQYFGPGTRLTVL.

This rearrangement joins TRBV4-3 to TRBJ1-5; D not certain. The CDR3 covers 16 residues. The V and J ends lost 0 bases and 5 bases respectively, with 14 bases between them. Germline values: CDR1 LGHNA, CDR2 YSLEER. The CDR3 sequence is CASSQDRSESDQPQHF. CDR3 DNA: TGCGCCAGCAGCCAAGATCGCTCGGAGAGCGATCAGCCCCAGCATTTT.